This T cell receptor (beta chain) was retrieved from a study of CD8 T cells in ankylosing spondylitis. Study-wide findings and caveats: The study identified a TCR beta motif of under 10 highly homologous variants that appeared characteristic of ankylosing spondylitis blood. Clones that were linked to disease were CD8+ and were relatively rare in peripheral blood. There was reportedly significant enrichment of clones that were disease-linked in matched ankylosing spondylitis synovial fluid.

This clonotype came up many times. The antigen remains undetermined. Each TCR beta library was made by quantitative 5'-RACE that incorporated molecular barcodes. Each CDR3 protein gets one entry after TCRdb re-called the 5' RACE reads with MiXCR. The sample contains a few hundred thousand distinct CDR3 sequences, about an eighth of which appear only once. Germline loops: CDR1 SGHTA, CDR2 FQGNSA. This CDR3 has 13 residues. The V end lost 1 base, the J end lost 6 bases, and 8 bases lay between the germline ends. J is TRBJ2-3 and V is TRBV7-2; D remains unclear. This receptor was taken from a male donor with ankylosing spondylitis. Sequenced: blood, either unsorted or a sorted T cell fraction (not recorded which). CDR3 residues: CASSLGPQDTQYF. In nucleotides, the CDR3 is TGTGCCAGCAGCTTAGGGCCCCAGGATACGCAGTATTTT.